The 5 T cell receptor beta chains given below trace back to one sample, sequenced in a study of OX40 agonist ivuxolimab in advanced cancers. Profiling relied on immunoSEQ multiplex PCR, and the TCRdb table lists in-frame clones only, not all of them. In the table there are about 68,000 clones, roughly 88% of which are singletons. The specimen was CD4+ or CD8+ T cells sorted from blood, collected in a trial of the OX40 agonist ivuxolimab. The receptors stem from an adult with an advanced solid tumor such as melanoma, head and neck, liver or kidney cancer.

This sequence joins TRBV6-1 and TRBJ2-7; 7 nucleotides line up with TRBD1. V shed 7 bases and J 4 bases; nucleotides not matched to a gene: 7. The length of the CDR3 is 13 residues. Germline-derived CDR1 and CDR2 are MNHNS and SASEGT. CDR3 protein: CASTRDRNYEQYF. The CDR3 coding sequence is TGTGCCAGCACCCGGGACAGAAATTACGAGCAGTACTTC.

This clone was recorded once. This chain links TRBV14 with TRBJ1-1, with D possibly being TRBD1 (5 bases). Germline V gene data show CDR1 as SGHDN and CDR2 as FVKESK. V lost 4 bases and J 2 bases, leaving 14 bases between the germline ends. The CDR3 length is 15 residues. As DNA, the CDR3 is TGTGCCAGCAGCCGACTCTCGGGGGGTAACACTGAAGCTTTCTTT. It specifies CASSRLSGGNTEAFF.

This CDR3 is CASSLESAYNEQFF. The CDR3 region has the DNA TGTGCCAGCAGCTTAGAGTCAGCGTACAATGAGCAGTTCTTC. The V gene is TRBV7-6, the J gene TRBJ2-1; D ambiguous. Trimming removed 1 base from V and 4 bases from J, with 8 bases in between. The germline CDR1 and CDR2 sequences are SGHVS and FNYEAQ. The CDR3 extends over 14 amino acids.

V usage is TRBV9 and J usage is TRBJ2-1; 10 bases match TRBD1. V was pared by 0 bases and J by 7 bases, with 16 bases of the junction left unmatched. Germline-derived CDR1 and CDR2 are SGDLS and YYNGEE. The CDR3 runs 19 residues. The DNA of the CDR3 is TGTGCCAGCAGCGTAGGGGCAGTACGACAGGGGGCCCTTTGGAATGAGCAGTTCTTC. Translation: CASSVGAVRQGALWNEQFF.

CDR3 nucleotide sequence: TGTGCCAGCAGCTTAGCGAGGGCGGGAGGAACCTACGAGCAGTACTTC. It specifies CASSLARAGGTYEQYF. The V gene is TRBV7-2, the J gene TRBJ2-7, with 8 bases fitting TRBD2. The germline gives CDR1 SGHTA, CDR2 FQGNSA. V shed 0 bases and J 2 bases; nucleotides not matched to a gene: 6. This CDR3 contains 16 residues.